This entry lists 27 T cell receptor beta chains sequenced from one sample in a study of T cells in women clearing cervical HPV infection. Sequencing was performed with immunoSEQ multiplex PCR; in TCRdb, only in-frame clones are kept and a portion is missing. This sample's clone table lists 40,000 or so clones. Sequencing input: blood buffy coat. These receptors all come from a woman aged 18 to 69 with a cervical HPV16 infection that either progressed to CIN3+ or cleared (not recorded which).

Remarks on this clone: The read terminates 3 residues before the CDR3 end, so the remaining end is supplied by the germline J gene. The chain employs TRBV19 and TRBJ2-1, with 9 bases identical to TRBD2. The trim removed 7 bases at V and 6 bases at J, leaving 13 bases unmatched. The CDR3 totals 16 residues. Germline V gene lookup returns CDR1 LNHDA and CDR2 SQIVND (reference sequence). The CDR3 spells CASIASGTVGGNEQFF. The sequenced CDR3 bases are TGTGCCAGTATTGCTAGCGGGACGGTAGGGGGCAATGAG.

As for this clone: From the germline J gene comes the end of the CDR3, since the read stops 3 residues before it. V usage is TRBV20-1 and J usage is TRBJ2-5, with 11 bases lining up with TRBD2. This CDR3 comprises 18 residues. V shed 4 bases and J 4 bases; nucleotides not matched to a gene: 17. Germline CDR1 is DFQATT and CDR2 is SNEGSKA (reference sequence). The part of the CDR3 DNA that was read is TGCAGTGCTATCCAGACTAGCGGGACTTACCGGAGAGGAGAGACC. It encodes CSAIQTSGTYRRGET. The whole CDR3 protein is CSAIQTSGTYRRGETQYF.

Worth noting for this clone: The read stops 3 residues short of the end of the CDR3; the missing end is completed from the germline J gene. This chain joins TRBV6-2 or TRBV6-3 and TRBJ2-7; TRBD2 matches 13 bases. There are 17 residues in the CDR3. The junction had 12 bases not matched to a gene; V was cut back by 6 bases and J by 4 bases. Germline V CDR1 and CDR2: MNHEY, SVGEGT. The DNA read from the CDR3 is TGTGCCAGCAGCCTCCAACTAGCGGGAGGGCCGTGGTACGAG. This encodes CASSLQLAGGPWYE. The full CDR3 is CASSLQLAGGPWYEQYF.

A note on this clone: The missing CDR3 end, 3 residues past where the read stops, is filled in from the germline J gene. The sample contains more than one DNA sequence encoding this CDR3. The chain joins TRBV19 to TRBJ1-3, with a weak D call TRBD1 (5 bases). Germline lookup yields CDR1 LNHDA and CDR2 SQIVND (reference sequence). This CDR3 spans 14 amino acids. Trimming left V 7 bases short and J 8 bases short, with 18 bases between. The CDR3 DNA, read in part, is TGTGCCAGTAATATGGGGCTCCACGTTGACACC. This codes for CASNMGLHVDT. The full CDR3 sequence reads CASNMGLHVDTIYF.

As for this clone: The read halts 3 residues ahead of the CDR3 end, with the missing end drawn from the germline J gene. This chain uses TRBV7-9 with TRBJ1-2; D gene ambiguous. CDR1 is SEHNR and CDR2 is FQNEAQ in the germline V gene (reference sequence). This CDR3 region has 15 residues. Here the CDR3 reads CASSVTSGSIDDYTF. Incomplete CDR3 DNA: TGTGCCAGCAGCGTAACTAGCGGGAGTATCGATGAC.

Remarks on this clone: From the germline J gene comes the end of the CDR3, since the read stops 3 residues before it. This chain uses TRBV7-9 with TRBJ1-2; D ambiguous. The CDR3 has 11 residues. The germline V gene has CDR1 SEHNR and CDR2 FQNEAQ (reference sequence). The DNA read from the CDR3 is TGTGCCAGCAGCGCCTCCTACGAC. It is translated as CASSASYD. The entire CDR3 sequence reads CASSASYDYTF.

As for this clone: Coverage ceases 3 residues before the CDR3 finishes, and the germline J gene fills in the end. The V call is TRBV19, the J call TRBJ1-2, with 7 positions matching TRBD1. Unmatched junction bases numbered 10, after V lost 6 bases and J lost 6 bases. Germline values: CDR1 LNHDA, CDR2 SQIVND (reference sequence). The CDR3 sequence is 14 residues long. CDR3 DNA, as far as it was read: TGTGCCAGTAGCCTAACCGGGACAGTCAATGGC. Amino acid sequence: CASSLTGTVNG. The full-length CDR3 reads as CASSLTGTVNGYTF.

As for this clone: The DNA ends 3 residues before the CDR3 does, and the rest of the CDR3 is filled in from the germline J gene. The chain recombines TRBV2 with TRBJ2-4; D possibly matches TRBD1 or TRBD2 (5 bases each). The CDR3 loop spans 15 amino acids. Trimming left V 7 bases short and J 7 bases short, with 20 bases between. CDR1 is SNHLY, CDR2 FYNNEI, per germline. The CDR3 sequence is CASTEGEYYPNIQYF. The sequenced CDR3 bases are TGTGCCAGCACGGAAGGGGAGTACTACCCGAACATT.

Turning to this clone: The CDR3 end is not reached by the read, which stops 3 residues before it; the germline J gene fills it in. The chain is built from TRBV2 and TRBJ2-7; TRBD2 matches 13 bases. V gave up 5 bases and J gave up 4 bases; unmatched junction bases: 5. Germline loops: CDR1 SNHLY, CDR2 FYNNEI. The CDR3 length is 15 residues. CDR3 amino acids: CASSTGTSGTYEQYF. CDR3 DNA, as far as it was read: TGTGCCAGCAGTACCGGGACTAGCGGGACGTACGAG.

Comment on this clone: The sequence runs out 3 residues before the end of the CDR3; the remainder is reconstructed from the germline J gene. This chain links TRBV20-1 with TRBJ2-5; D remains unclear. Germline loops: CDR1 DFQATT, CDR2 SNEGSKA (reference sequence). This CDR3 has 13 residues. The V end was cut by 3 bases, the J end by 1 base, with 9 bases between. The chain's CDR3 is CSARGEIQETQYF. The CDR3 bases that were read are TGCAGTGCTAGGGGCGAGATCCAAGAGACC.

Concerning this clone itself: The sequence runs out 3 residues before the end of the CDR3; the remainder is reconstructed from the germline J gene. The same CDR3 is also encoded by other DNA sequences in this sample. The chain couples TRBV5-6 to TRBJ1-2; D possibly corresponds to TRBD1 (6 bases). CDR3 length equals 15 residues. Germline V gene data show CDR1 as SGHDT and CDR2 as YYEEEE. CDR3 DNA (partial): TGTGCCAGCAGCTCCCCCTCAGGTACAGGGAGCGGA. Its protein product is CASSSPSGTGSG. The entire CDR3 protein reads CASSSPSGTGSGYTF.

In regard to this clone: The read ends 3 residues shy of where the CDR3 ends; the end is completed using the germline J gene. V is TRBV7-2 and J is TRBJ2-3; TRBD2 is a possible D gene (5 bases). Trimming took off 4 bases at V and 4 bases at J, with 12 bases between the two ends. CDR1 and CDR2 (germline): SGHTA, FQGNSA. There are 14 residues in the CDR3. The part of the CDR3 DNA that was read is TGTGCCAGCAGCTCCGGTAGGCGGGCAGATACG. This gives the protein CASSSGRRADT. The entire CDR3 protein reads CASSSGRRADTQYF.

The CDR3 region is CASNLGQEQPQHF. CDR3 DNA, as far as it was read: TGTGCCAGTAACCTCGGACAGGAACAGCCC. The J gene is TRBJ1-5, the V gene TRBV19, with 7 bases that match TRBD1. The read halts 3 residues ahead of the CDR3 end, with the missing end drawn from the germline J gene. The CDR3 has 13 amino acids. V gave up 7 bases and J gave up 7 bases; unmatched junction bases: 7. CDR1 and CDR2 from the germline V gene are LNHDA and SQIVND (reference sequence).

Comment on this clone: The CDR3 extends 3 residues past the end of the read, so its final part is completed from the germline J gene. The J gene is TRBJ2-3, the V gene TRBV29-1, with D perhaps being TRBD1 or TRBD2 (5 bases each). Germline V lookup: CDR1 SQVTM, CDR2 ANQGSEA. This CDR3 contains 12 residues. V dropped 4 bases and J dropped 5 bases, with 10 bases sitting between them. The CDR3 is CSVVRGEDTQYF. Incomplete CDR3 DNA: TGCAGCGTTGTGAGGGGAGAAGATACG.

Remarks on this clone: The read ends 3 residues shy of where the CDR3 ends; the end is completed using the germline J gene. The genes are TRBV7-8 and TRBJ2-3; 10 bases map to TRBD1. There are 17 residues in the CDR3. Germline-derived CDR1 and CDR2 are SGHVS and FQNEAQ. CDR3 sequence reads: CASSRTDRGLTGETQYF. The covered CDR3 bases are TGTGCCAGCAGCCGTACAGACAGGGGGCTAACGGGAGAGACG.

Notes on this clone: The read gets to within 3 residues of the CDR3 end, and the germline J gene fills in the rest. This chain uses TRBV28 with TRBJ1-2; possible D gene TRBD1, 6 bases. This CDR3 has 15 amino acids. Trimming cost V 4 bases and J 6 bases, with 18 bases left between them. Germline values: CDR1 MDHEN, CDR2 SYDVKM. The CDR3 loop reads CASSSGSGTSNGYTF. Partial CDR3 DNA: TGTGCCAGCAGTTCCGGCTCCGGGACATCGAATGGC.

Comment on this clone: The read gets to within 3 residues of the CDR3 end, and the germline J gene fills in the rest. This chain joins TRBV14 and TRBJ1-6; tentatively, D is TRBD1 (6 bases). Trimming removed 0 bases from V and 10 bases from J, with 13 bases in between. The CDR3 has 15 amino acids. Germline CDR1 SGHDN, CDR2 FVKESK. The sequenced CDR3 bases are TGTGCCAGCAGCCAAGACTGGGGGGGCACCTCACCC. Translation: CASSQDWGGTSP. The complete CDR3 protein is CASSQDWGGTSPLHF.

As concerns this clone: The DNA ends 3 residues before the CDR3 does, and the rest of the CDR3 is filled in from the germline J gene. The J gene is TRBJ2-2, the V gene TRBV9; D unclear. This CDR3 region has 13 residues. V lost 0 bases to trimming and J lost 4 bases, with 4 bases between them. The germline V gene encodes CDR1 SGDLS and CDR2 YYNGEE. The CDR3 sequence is CASSVAGTGELFF. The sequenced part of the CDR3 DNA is TGTGCCAGCAGCGTAGCAGGCACCGGGGAG.

The covered CDR3 bases are TGTGCCAGCAGCGTCTACAGCTACGAG. Translation gives CASSVYSYE. The CDR3, in full, reads CASSVYSYEQYF. The V and J genes are TRBV5-4 and TRBJ2-7; D uncertain. The read ends 3 residues shy of where the CDR3 ends; the end is completed using the germline J gene. V shed 4 bases and J shed 3 bases, with 8 bases lying between them. The CDR3 has 12 amino acids. CDR1 and CDR2 from the germline V gene are SGHNT and YYREEE (reference sequence).

The covered CDR3 bases are TGCAGCGCGAACCGACTAGCGGGAGAGGGGGGCTACGAG. Residues: CSANRLAGEGGYE. The whole CDR3 sequence is CSANRLAGEGGYEQYF. The chain links TRBV29-1 to TRBJ2-7; TRBD2 matches at 12 bases. Coverage ceases 3 residues before the CDR3 finishes, and the germline J gene fills in the end. This CDR3 spans 16 amino acids. The trim removed 7 bases at V and 3 bases at J, leaving 13 bases unmatched. Germline V gene sequence: CDR1 SQVTM, CDR2 ANQGSEA.

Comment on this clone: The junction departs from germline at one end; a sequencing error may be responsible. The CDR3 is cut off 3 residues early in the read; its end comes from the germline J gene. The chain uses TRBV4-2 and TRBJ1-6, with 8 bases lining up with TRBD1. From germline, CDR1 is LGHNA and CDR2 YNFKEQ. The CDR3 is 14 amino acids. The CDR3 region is CASSQGAINSPLHF. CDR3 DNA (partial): TGCGCCAGCAGCCAGGGGGCGATTAATTCACCC.

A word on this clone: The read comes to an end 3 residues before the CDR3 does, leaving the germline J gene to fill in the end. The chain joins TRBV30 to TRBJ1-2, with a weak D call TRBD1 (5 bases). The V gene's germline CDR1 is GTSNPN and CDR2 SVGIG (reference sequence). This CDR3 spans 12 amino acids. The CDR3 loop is CAWSNQGRGYTF. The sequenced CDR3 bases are TGTGCCTGGAGTAACCAGGGTCGAGGC.

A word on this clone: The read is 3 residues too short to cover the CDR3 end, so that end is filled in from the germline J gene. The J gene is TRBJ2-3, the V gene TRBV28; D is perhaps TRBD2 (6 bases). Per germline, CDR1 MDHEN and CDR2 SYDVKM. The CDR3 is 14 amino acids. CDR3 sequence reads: CASSLGVEGAAQYF. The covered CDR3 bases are TGTGCCAGCAGCCTCGGGGTGGAGGGAGCCGCG.

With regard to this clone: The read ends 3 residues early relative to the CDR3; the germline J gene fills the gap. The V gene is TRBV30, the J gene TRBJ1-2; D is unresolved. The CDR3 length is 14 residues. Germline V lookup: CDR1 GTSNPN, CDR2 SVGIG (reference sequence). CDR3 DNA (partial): TGTGCCTGGAGCCCCCACGGGGAGGTCCACGAC. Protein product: CAWSPHGEVHD. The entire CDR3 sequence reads CAWSPHGEVHDYTF.

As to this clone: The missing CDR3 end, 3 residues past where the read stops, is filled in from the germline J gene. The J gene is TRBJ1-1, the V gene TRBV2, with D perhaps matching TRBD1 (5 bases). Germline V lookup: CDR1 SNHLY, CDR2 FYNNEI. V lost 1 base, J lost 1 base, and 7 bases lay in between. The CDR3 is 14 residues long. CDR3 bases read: TGTGCCAGCAGTGAAGGGGGCTCGAACACTGAA. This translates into CASSEGGSNTE. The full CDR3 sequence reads CASSEGGSNTEAFF.

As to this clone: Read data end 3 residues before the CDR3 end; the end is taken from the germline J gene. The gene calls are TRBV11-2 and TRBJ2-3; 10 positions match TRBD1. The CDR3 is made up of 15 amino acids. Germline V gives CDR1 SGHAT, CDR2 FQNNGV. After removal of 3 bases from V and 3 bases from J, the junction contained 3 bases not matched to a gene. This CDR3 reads CASSFGQGVTDTQYF. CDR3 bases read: TGTGCCAGCAGCTTTGGACAGGGGGTTACAGATACG.

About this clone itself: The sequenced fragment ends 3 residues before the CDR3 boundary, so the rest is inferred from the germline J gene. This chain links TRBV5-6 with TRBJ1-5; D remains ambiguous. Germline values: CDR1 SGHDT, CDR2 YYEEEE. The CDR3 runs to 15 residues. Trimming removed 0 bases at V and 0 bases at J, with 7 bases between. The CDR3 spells CASSLGVLSNQPQHF. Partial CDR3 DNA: TGTGCCAGCAGCTTGGGTGTTCTTAGCAATCAGCCC.